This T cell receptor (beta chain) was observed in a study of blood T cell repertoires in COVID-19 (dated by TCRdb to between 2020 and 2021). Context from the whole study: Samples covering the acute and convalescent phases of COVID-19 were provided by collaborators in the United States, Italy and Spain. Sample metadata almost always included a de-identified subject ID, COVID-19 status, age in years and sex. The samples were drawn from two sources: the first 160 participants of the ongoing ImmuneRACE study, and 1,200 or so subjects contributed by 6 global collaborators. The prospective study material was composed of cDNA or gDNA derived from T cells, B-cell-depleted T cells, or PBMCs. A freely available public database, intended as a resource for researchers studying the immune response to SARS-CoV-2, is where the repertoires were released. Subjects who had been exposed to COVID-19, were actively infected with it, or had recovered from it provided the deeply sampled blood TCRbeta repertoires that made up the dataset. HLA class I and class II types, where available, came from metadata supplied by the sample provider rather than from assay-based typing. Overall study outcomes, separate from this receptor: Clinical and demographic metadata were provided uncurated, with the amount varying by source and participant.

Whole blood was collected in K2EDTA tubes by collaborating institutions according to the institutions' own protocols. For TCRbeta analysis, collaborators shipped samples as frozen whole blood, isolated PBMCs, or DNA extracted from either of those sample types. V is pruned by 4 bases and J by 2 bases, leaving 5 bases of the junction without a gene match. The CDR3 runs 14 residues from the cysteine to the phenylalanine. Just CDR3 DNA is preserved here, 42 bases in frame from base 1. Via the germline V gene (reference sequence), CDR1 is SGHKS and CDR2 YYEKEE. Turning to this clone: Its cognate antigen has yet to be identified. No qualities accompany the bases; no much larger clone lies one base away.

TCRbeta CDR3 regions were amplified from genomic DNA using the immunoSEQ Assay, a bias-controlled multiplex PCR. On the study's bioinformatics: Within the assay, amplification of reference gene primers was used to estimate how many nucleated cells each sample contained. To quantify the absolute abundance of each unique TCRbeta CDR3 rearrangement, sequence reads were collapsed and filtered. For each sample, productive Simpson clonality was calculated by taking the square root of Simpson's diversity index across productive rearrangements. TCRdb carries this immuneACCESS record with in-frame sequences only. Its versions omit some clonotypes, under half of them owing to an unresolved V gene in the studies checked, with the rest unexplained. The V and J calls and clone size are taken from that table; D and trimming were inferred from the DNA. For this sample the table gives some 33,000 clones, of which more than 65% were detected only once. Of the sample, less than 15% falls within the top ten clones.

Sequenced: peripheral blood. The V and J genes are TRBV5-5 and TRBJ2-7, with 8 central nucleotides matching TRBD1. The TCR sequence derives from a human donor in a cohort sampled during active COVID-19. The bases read TGTGCCAGCAGCAGGGGGACAGGAGCCTACGAGCAGTACTTC. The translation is CASSRGTGAYEQYF.